One and the same sample provided the 8 T cell receptor beta chains below, sequenced in a study of CD8 T cells in Susac syndrome. The RNA input was roughly 0.45 to 1 ug, and it was reverse transcribed with random hexamers. Each CDR3 protein gets one entry after TCRdb re-called the immunoSEQ multiplex PCR reads with MiXCR. The sample includes some 150,000 distinct CDR3 sequences, approximately 96% of them seen just once. Sequenced material: CD4+ T cells from PBMCs. These receptors originate from a human donor with Susac syndrome.

This chain joins TRBV3-1 and TRBJ2-3; D not certain. In germline, CDR1 is LGHDT, CDR2 YNNKEL (reference sequence). V was trimmed by 2 bases and J by 4 bases, leaving 7 bases between them. The CDR3 is 13 amino acids. The CDR3 nucleotides read TGTGCCAGCAGCCAACCGGGCGCAGATACGCAGTATTTT. This translates into CASSQPGADTQYF.

The chain is built from TRBV7-3 and TRBJ1-1; a possible D gene is TRBD1 (6 bases). The CDR3 sequence is 13 residues long. Per germline, CDR1 SGHTA and CDR2 FQGTGA. Trimming pared 5 bases from V and 5 bases from J, leaving 12 bases between. The CDR3 sequence is CASSVRGGTEAFF. CDR3 nucleotide sequence: TGTGCCAGCAGCGTCAGGGGTGGGACTGAAGCTTTCTTT.

The V gene is TRBV20-1, the J gene TRBJ2-6; a possible D gene is TRBD2 (5 bases). Germline assignment: CDR1 DFQATT and CDR2 SNEGSKA (reference sequence). The CDR3 has 17 residues. The V and J ends lost 1 base and 1 base respectively, with 14 bases between them. The CDR3 nucleotides read TGCAGTGCTAGAGTGGGCGGGTCGGTATCTGGGGCCAACGTCCTGACTTTC. It encodes CSARVGGSVSGANVLTF.

The V and J genes are TRBV7-9 and TRBJ1-5; the D gene is possibly TRBD1 (5 bases). The CDR3 is 15 residues long. Germline V gene sequence: CDR1 SEHNR, CDR2 FQNEAQ (reference sequence). V lost 1 base to trimming and J lost 7 bases, with 14 bases between them. CDR3 nucleotide sequence: TGTGCCAGCAGCTTAGGCAGGGTGGATGGGCAGCCCCAGCATTTT. It codes for CASSLGRVDGQPQHF.

V gene TRBV13 combines with J gene TRBJ1-1; perhaps TRBD1 as D (6 bases). Between the trimmed V and J ends, which lost 3 bases and 1 base, there was a span of 9 bases. CDR1 and CDR2 (germline): PRHDT, FYEKMQ (reference sequence). The CDR3 contains 14 residues. This chain's CDR3 is CASSFLDRNTEAFF. The DNA for the CDR3 is TGTGCCAGCAGCTTTTTGGACAGGAACACTGAAGCTTTCTTT.

The rearrangement links TRBV29-1 to TRBJ2-3; D possibly corresponds to TRBD2 (6 bases). CDR3 length: 13 residues. The ends were cut back, 7 bases at V and 2 bases at J, with 13 bases in the middle. The germline V gene has CDR1 SQVTM and CDR2 ANQGSEA. CDR3: CSGLRGPTDTQYF. Written as DNA, the CDR3 is TGCAGCGGCTTGCGGGGACCCACAGATACGCAGTATTTT.

The rearrangement links TRBV2 to TRBJ2-2; D gene ambiguous. The germline V gene has CDR1 SNHLY and CDR2 FYNNEI. V lost 6 bases to trimming and J lost 6 bases, with 5 bases between them. The length of the CDR3 is 11 residues. The CDR3 DNA reads TGTGCCAGCAGGGAGTCCGGGGAGCTGTTTTTT. It encodes CASRESGELFF.

J is TRBJ1-2 and V is TRBV14, with a weak D call TRBD1 (5 bases). V was cut by 0 bases and J by 7 bases, with 18 bases left in between. In germline, CDR1 is SGHDN, CDR2 FVKESK. The CDR3 consists of 16 residues. The CDR3 DNA sequence: TGTGCCAGCAGCCAAGATCTGATGGGGCGCGACCTTGGCTACACCTTC. This gives the protein CASSQDLMGRDLGYTF.